Shown below are 26 T cell receptor beta chains from a single sample sequenced in a study of tumor-infiltrating lymphocytes in primary liver carcinoma. cDNA specific to TCR beta was made from about 550 ng of total RNA, with a constant-region primer employed for priming. Libraries for TCR beta were built through three nested multiplex PCR rounds, which together made up a slightly modified ARM-PCR procedure. The first two PCR rounds, nine to ten cycles each, used TRBV1-TRBV30 forward primers and a C-beta reverse primer. TCRdb re-derived calls from the multiplex PCR reads in MiXCR, one entry per CDR3 protein. Of some 320,000 distinct CDR3 sequences in the sample, approximately 60% were seen once. The authors took blood RNA from unsorted whole blood and also extracted germline DNA. Sequenced input: peripheral blood. The source of these receptors is a middle-aged man with primary liver carcinoma and hepatitis B virus infection.

This rearrangement joins TRBV5-1 to TRBJ1-1, with D tentatively TRBD1 (5 bases). V was clipped by 6 bases and J by 1 base, with 13 bases between them. CDR1 is SGHRS and CDR2 is YFSETQ in the germline V gene. The CDR3 runs to 14 residues. CDR3 sequence reads: CASTVGTGNTEAFF. CDR3 coding DNA: TGCGCCAGCACCGTAGGGACGGGGAACACTGAAGCTTTCTTT.

Comment on this clonotype: A much larger clone differs from this one at a single base, so this may be a read error. J is TRBJ2-3 and V is TRBV10-3; no clear D gene. The CDR3 has 13 residues. V lost 7 bases to trimming and J lost 3 bases, with 11 bases between them. Germline lookup yields CDR1 ENHRY and CDR2 SYGVKD. CDR3 DNA sequence: TGTGCCATCAATGCTCTATCGACAGATACGCAGTATTTT. It is translated as CAINALSTDTQYF.

The rearrangement joins TRBV2 to TRBJ2-3; TRBD1 aligns across 8 bases. The CDR3 loop spans 14 amino acids. The ends lost 4 bases at V and 6 bases at J; junction bases unmatched: 6. CDR1 is SNHLY and CDR2 is FYNNEI in the germline V gene. CDR3 sequence: CASSVLQGEDTQYF. CDR3 DNA sequence: TGTGCCAGCAGTGTACTACAGGGGGAGGATACGCAGTATTTT.

In the case of this clonotype: A read error may account for a junction end that differs from germline. The rearrangement links TRBV29-1 to TRBJ2-2, with D tentatively TRBD1 (7 bases). Per the germline V gene, CDR1 is SQVTM and CDR2 is ANQGSEA. This CDR3 has 13 amino acids. The CDR3 nucleotides read TGCAGCGTTATGGGGGGCGGAACAGGGGAGCTATTTTTT. It encodes CSVMGGGTGELFF.

The genes are TRBV5-1 and TRBJ2-5; D is possibly TRBD2 (5 bases). Trimming pared 1 base from V and 4 bases from J, leaving 17 bases between. The CDR3 loop spans 16 amino acids. Germline lookup yields CDR1 SGHRS and CDR2 YFSETQ. CDR3 sequence reads: CASSLSSGKVRETQYF. The CDR3 nucleotides read TGCGCCAGCAGCTTGAGTTCGGGAAAAGTACGAGAGACCCAGTACTTC.

V is TRBV2 and J is TRBJ2-2; TRBD2 might be the D (6 bases). The CDR3 sequence is 16 residues long. Germline assignment: CDR1 SNHLY and CDR2 FYNNEI. V was cut by 6 bases and J by 5 bases, with 19 bases left in between. CDR3 nucleotide sequence: TGTGCCAGCAGAGCCTCCGCCGGGAGCGGGACCGGGGAGCTGTTTTTT. Residues: CASRASAGSGTGELFF.

The chain employs TRBV11-2 and TRBJ2-5, with 10 bases identical to TRBD1. The V gene end was trimmed by 1 base and the J gene end by 5 bases; junction bases not matched to a gene: 4. CDR3 length: 15 amino acids. CDR1 is SGHAT and CDR2 is FQNNGV in the germline V gene. The CDR3 DNA is TGTGCCAGCAGCTTAGCCCGGACAGGGGGGGAGACCCAGTACTTC. It translates to CASSLARTGGETQYF.

This rearrangement joins TRBV4-3 to TRBJ1-2; 9 bases are a match to TRBD1. The CDR3 runs 14 residues. Germline CDR1 reads LGHNA; CDR2 reads YSLEER. The V segment lost 0 bases and the J segment 5 bases; nucleotides outside the gene matches: 1. CDR3 coding DNA: TGCGCCAGCAGCCAAGAGGGACAGGGATATGGCTACACCTTC. Translated, it gives CASSQEGQGYGYTF.

Note on this clonotype: A much larger clone sits a single nucleotide away, making a read error possible. The genes are TRBV12-3 or TRBV12-4 and TRBJ2-7; D remains ambiguous. V was clipped by 4 bases and J by 3 bases, with 10 bases between them. The CDR3 consists of 13 residues. CDR3 sequence reads: CASSYTDFYEQYF. The CDR3 DNA sequence: TGTGCCAGCAGTTATACGGATTTCTACGAGCAGTACTTC.

The V call is TRBV7-9, the J call TRBJ2-5, with D hard to call. The CDR3 is 14 residues long. Germline loops: CDR1 SEHNR, CDR2 FQNEAQ (reference sequence). The V end lost 1 base, the J end lost 4 bases, and 10 bases lay between the germline ends. In DNA form, the CDR3 reads TGTGCCAGCAGCTTAGTGAGTCCCCCAGAGACCCAGTACTTC. The encoded protein is CASSLVSPPETQYF. Looking up the rest from reference TRBV7-9 and TRBJ2-5 gives the full variable domain: DTGVSQNPRHKITKRGQNVTFRCDPISEHNRLYWYRQTLGQGPEFLTYFQNEAQLEKSRLLSDRFSAERPKGSFSTLEIQRTEQGDSAMYLCASSLVSPPETQYFGPGTRLLVL.

This clonotype occurred once. This sequence may be a read error, since a much larger clone differs from it by one base. The J gene is TRBJ2-3, the V gene TRBV6-2 or TRBV6-3, with D possibly being TRBD2 (5 bases). Trimming shortened V by 6 bases and J by 9 bases, and 25 bases separated the two germline ends. The CDR3 is made up of 16 amino acids. Germline V gives CDR1 MNHEY, CDR2 SVGEGT. The CDR3 DNA reads TGTGCCAGCAGCCACCCTGAGGGAGTGGGAGAGATGACGCAGTATTTT. Translation gives CASSHPEGVGEMTQYF.

With respect to this clonotype: A read error is likely, as this CDR3 ends without the conserved phenylalanine or tryptophan. The chain uses TRBV4-3 and TRBJ1-4; tentatively, D is TRBD1 (6 bases). CDR1 is LGHNA, CDR2 YSLEER, per germline. Trimming removed 3 bases at V and 5 bases at J, with 13 bases between. The CDR3 runs 15 residues. CDR3 in amino acids: CASSHPGTRNEKLFY. CDR3 coding DNA: TGCGCCAGCAGCCATCCCGGGACAAGGAATGAAAAACTGTTTTAT.

In the case of this clonotype: Relative to the germline gene, one junction end is altered; a read error may explain this. The V and J genes are TRBV11-2 and TRBJ2-1; possibly TRBD2 for D (6 bases). The germline CDR1 and CDR2 sequences are SGHAT and FQNNGV. This CDR3 spans 14 amino acids. The CDR3 reads CVSGPRTTLNEQFF. CDR3 bases: TGTGTCAGCGGCCCCAGGACTACCCTCAATGAGCAGTTCTTC.

Of note for this clonotype: Possible read error: a much larger clone is one base away. The chain joins TRBV6-1 to TRBJ1-3, with a weak D call TRBD1 (6 bases). CDR1 is MNHNS and CDR2 is SASEGT in the germline V gene. This CDR3 is 15 amino acids long. The CDR3 reads CASSEEGGDGNTTYF. The CDR3 DNA reads as TGTGCCAGCAGTGAAGAGGGGGGCGACGGAAACACCACATATTTT.

The chain uses TRBV4-2 and TRBJ2-7, with D uncertain. The CDR3 extends over 15 amino acids. Trimming left V 4 bases short and J 0 bases short, with 13 bases between. Germline CDR1 and CDR2: LGHNA and YNFKEQ. The CDR3 spells CASSRRTGNSYEQYF. CDR3 nucleotides: TGTGCCAGCAGCCGACGGACGGGTAACTCCTACGAGCAGTACTTC.

Turning to this clonotype: This sequence may be a read error, since a much larger clone differs from it by one base. The gene calls are TRBV12-3 or TRBV12-4 and TRBJ2-3; D not certain. The CDR3 extends over 14 amino acids. The CDR3 sequence: CACSLVSRTDTQYF. For the CDR3, the DNA is TGTGCCTGCAGTTTAGTCAGCCGCACAGATACGCAGTATTTT.

In the case of this clonotype: The CDR3 does not close with the conserved phenylalanine or tryptophan, likely indicating a read error. This sequence joins TRBV5-4 and TRBJ1-4; possibly TRBD1 for D (6 bases). The CDR3 contains 12 residues. Germline V gene lookup returns CDR1 SGHNT and CDR2 YYREEE (reference sequence). As DNA, the CDR3 is TGTACCAGCAGCCCGAGGGGGGAAAAACTGTTTTCT. It specifies CTSSPRGEKLFS.

Details on this clonotype: A read error may explain this, as a much larger clone is one base away. The CDR3 end shows no conserved phenylalanine or tryptophan, and so a read error is likely. The chain is built from TRBV29-1 and TRBJ1-1, with 7 bases fitting TRBD1. The CDR3 length is 17 residues. The ends lost 0 bases at V and 7 bases at J; junction bases unmatched: 17. Looked up from germline, CDR1 is SQVTM and CDR2 is ANQGSEA. The CDR3 loop is CSVEDRIGRGVNVEAFY. CDR3 in DNA: TGCAGCGTTGAAGATCGAATAGGCAGGGGGGTCAACGTTGAAGCTTTCTAT.

About this clonotype itself: One end of the junction fails to match germline, which may point to a read error. This chain links TRBV12-3 or TRBV12-4 with TRBJ2-3; D remains unclear. The CDR3 runs to 12 residues. In DNA, the CDR3 is TGTGCCAGCAAGGCCCGAGGAGATACCCAGTATTTT. Its translation: CASKARGDTQYF.

This clonotype was seen repeatedly, ten times or more. This rearrangement joins TRBV4-1 to TRBJ2-1; either TRBD1 or TRBD2 may supply D (6 bases each). In germline, CDR1 is MGHRA, CDR2 YSYEKL. The CDR3 loop spans 14 amino acids. V lost 1 base, J lost 6 bases, and 10 bases lay in between. The CDR3 reads CASSQVKGGNEQFF. In nucleotides, the CDR3 is TGCGCCAGCAGCCAAGTCAAGGGGGGCAATGAGCAGTTCTTC.

CDR3 sequence: CASSYSLEGYADTQYF. The DNA of the CDR3 is TGTGCCAGCAGTTACTCTTTAGAGGGGTACGCAGATACGCAGTATTTT. The V gene is TRBV6-1, the J gene TRBJ2-3; the D gene could be TRBD1 or TRBD2 (5 bases each). CDR3 length equals 16 residues. V was cut by 5 bases and J by 4 bases, with 19 bases left in between. CDR1 and CDR2 from the germline V gene are MNHNS and SASEGT.

This sequence joins TRBV10-3 and TRBJ2-3; maybe TRBD1 (5 bases). CDR3 length: 14 residues. With 8 bases removed from V and 1 base from J, the gap between germline ends came to 13 bases. Germline V gene sequence: CDR1 ENHRY, CDR2 SYGVKD. CDR3 protein: CAIGADEGTDTQYF. The CDR3 DNA follows: TGTGCCATCGGGGCAGACGAGGGCACAGATACGCAGTATTTT.

V gene TRBV21-1 combines with J gene TRBJ2-1; the table's D call, TRBD2, has no DNA check behind it. TRBV21-1 constitutes a pseudogene. The CDR3 is 14 amino acids. DNA of the CDR3: TGTGCCAGCAGTGGGGGGAGTAGCGTGAGTGAGCAGCTCTTC. It translates to CASSGGSSVSEQLF.

The gene calls are TRBV10-3 and TRBJ2-5, with D perhaps matching TRBD2 (6 bases). Germline V gene data show CDR1 as ENHRY and CDR2 as SYGVKD. Trimming took off 3 bases at V and 5 bases at J, with 13 bases between the two ends. There are 14 residues in the CDR3. The CDR3 region is CAISDFGRGETQYF. The CDR3 nucleotides read TGTGCCATCAGTGATTTCGGGAGAGGCGAGACCCAGTACTTC.

This clonotype was detected only a few times. No conserved phenylalanine or tryptophan is present at the end of the CDR3, so a read error is the likely explanation. This chain uses TRBV30 with TRBJ1-2; D is perhaps TRBD1 (6 bases). CDR1 is GTSNPN, CDR2 SVGIG, per germline (reference sequence). With 0 bases removed from V and 10 bases from J, the gap between germline ends came to 12 bases. The CDR3 contains 12 residues. The CDR3 region has the DNA TGTGCCTGGAGTGTAAGCAGGGGATACTACACCTTA. Translation: CAWSVSRGYYTL.

Turning to this clonotype: A read error may explain this, as a much larger clone is one base away. The rearrangement joins TRBV12-3 or TRBV12-4 to TRBJ1-2, with 7 positions matching TRBD1. The CDR3 is 14 amino acids. The CDR3: CANSLGTANYGYTF. In DNA form, the CDR3 reads TGTGCCAACAGTTTGGGGACAGCTAACTATGGCTACACCTTC.